The sequence of this T cell receptor beta chain was determined in a study of cytomegalovirus exposure and HLA in healthy donors. There are 17 residues in the CDR3. Germline CDR1 SGHDN, CDR2 FVKESK. Trimming removed 1 base from V and 2 bases from J; junction bases left unmatched: 5. The PCR had 60 Vbeta and 13 Jbeta primers. Clones were sequenced by immunoSEQ multiplex PCR, and TCRdb holds only the in-frame ones, with some missing. The sample holds roughly 160,000 clones, roughly 80% seen once. Worth noting for this clone: Its antigen is unidentified.

Study results and caveats: Cytomegalovirus association was assigned to under 200 TCR beta chains.

The origin of this receptor is a woman aged 40 to 49 in good health and CMV-seropositive. The rearrangement uses TRBV14 and TRBJ1-1; 12 bases match TRBD1. Sequenced sample: PBMCs. Here the CDR3 reads CASSQGDRGRVNTEAFF. The CDR3 region has the DNA TGTGCCAGCAGCCAAGGGGACAGGGGGCGCGTAAACACTGAAGCTTTCTTT.